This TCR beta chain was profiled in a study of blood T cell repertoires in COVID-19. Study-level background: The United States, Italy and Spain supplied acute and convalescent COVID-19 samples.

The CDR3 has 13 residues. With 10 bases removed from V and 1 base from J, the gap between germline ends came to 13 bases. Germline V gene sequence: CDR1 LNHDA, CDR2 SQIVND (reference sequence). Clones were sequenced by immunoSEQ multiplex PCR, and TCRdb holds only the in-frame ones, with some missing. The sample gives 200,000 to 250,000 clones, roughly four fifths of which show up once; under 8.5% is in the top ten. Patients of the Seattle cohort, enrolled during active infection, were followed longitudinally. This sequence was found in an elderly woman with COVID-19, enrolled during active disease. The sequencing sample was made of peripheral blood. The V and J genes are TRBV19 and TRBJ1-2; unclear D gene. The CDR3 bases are TGTGCCACCTCGGACGGGGTTAACTATGGCTACACCTTC. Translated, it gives CATSDGVNYGYTF.